The 17 T cell receptor beta chains presented below share a single source sample, sequenced in a study of immune evolution from preneoplasia to lung adenocarcinoma. Profiling relied on immunoSEQ multiplex PCR, and the TCRdb table lists in-frame clones only, not all of them. Among approximately 5,300 clones listed, more than 70% were seen once. The sequenced sample was FFPE lung adenocarcinoma in situ tissue. All receptors derive from a person aged 65-85 years with lung adenocarcinoma.

The rearrangement uses TRBV9 and TRBJ2-7; D may correspond to TRBD1 or TRBD2 (5 bases each). Between the trimmed V and J ends, which lost 0 bases and 2 bases, there was a span of 15 bases. The CDR3 spans 16 residues. Germline CDR1 reads SGDLS; CDR2 reads YYNGEE. CDR3 region: CASSVGRGPNAYEQYF. As DNA, the CDR3 is TGTGCCAGCAGCGTAGGAAGGGGACCAAATGCCTACGAGCAGTACTTC.

The V call is TRBV10-3, the J call TRBJ2-1, with D perhaps matching TRBD1 (5 bases). Trimming removed 4 bases from V and 4 bases from J, with 17 bases in between. The CDR3 contains 16 residues. The germline gives CDR1 ENHRY, CDR2 SYGVKD. The CDR3 DNA sequence: TGTGCCATCAGTGTAGGGCGGCCCAGGGTGTACAATGAGCAGTTCTTC. It encodes CAISVGRPRVYNEQFF.

The chain recombines TRBV30 with TRBJ1-5; D remains unclear. CDR3 length: 13 residues. Trimming removed 3 bases from V and 6 bases from J, with 12 bases in between. Germline assignment: CDR1 GTSNPN and CDR2 SVGIG (reference sequence). The CDR3 here is CAWSKGKGQPQHF. CDR3 sequence (DNA): TGTGCCTGGAGCAAAGGGAAGGGTCAGCCCCAGCATTTT.

The chain combines TRBV4-1 with TRBJ2-3; D may match TRBD1 or TRBD2 (5 bases each). Germline CDR1 MGHRA, CDR2 YSYEKL. V shed 1 base and J shed 6 bases, with 8 bases lying between them. The CDR3 is made up of 13 amino acids. The CDR3 sequence is CASSQVEGDTQYF. Here the CDR3 DNA reads TGCGCCAGCAGCCAAGTAGAGGGGGATACGCAGTATTTT.

The V gene is TRBV30, the J gene TRBJ2-3, with D unclear. V was shortened by 4 bases and J by 4 bases, with 9 bases between the two germline ends. This CDR3 comprises 12 residues. In germline, CDR1 is GTSNPN, CDR2 SVGIG (reference sequence). The CDR3 nucleotides read TGTGCCTGGAACAGACAAGCAGATACGCAGTATTTT. This gives the protein CAWNRQADTQYF.

CDR3 DNA: TGTGCCAGCAGTCGACCGTACATGAACACTGAAGCTTTCTTT. Its translation: CASSRPYMNTEAFF. The rearrangement joins TRBV6-5 to TRBJ1-1, with no clear D. CDR1 MNHEY and CDR2 SVGAGI come from the germline V gene. This CDR3 region has 14 residues. V lost 5 bases, J lost 0 bases, and 10 bases lay in between.

The chain is built from TRBV4-1 and TRBJ2-7; 7 bases map to TRBD2. The CDR3 contains 16 residues. Germline loops: CDR1 MGHRA, CDR2 YSYEKL. J was trimmed by 0 bases and V by 0 bases; bases with no gene match: 5. This CDR3 is CASSQDTAGNSYEQYF. CDR3 DNA: TGCGCCAGCAGCCAAGATACAGCGGGAAACTCCTACGAGCAGTACTTC.

The rearrangement links TRBV2 to TRBJ2-3; D might be TRBD2 (5 bases). Per the germline V gene, CDR1 is SNHLY and CDR2 is FYNNEI. CDR3 length: 14 residues. V lost 7 bases to trimming and J lost 6 bases, with 17 bases between them. The CDR3 DNA sequence: TGTGCCAGCACCCTCCCCGGGGTAGGGGATACGCAGTATTTT. Translation gives CASTLPGVGDTQYF.

The chain has TRBV6-1 and TRBJ2-2, with D tentatively TRBD1 (5 bases). Trimming cost V 7 bases and J 4 bases, with 10 bases left between them. The CDR3 extends over 13 amino acids. Germline CDR1 reads MNHNS; CDR2 reads SASEGT. CDR3 in amino acids: CASIIRGTGELFF. For the CDR3, the DNA is TGTGCCAGCATTATTAGGGGCACCGGGGAGCTGTTTTTT.

The chain links TRBV30 to TRBJ1-4; D is undetermined. From germline, CDR1 is GTSNPN and CDR2 SVGIG (reference sequence). CDR3 size: 11 residues. Trimming left V 2 bases short and J 8 bases short, with 6 bases between. The CDR3 DNA follows: TGTGCCTGGAGTATCCGGGAAAAACTGTTTTTT. Translating gives CAWSIREKLFF. Supplemented by reference TRBV30 and TRBJ1-4, the full variable domain reads SQTIHQWPATLVQPVGSPLSLECTVEGTSNPNLYWYRQAAGRGLQLLFYSVGIGQISSEVPQNLSASRPQDRQFILSSKKLLLSDSGFYLCAWSIREKLFFGSGTQLSVL.

This clone was seen only once. The chain combines TRBV29-1 with TRBJ1-2; D remains ambiguous. This CDR3 is 15 amino acids long. Trimming pared 4 bases from V and 3 bases from J, leaving 18 bases between. Germline assignment: CDR1 SQVTM and CDR2 ANQGSEA. The CDR3 DNA reads as TGCAGCGTTGCCCCGCTCGGGGAGTCGTACTATGGCTACACCTTC. Its translation: CSVAPLGESYYGYTF.

This chain uses TRBV6-5 with TRBJ2-7; 8 nucleotides agree with TRBD2. With 4 bases clipped from V and 2 bases from J, the junction kept 4 bases outside the gene matches. The CDR3 loop spans 14 amino acids. The germline gives CDR1 MNHEY, CDR2 SVGAGI. CDR3 region: CASSFSGVTYEQYF. CDR3 in DNA: TGTGCCAGCAGTTTTAGCGGGGTAACCTACGAGCAGTACTTC.

This clone was observed a few times. This chain links TRBV5-1 with TRBJ2-2; unclear D gene. The CDR3 sequence is 16 residues long. Deletions cut 0 bases from V and 6 bases from J, with 15 bases between. CDR1 is SGHRS and CDR2 is YFSETQ in the germline V gene. The CDR3 DNA follows: TGCGCCAGCAGCTTGGGGTGGCAGGATGCACCCGGGGAGCTGTTTTTT. It specifies CASSLGWQDAPGELFF.

V usage is TRBV12-5 and J usage is TRBJ1-1; no clear D. Germline CDR1 LGHNT, CDR2 FRNRAP. CDR3 length: 13 residues. The germline V and J ends were trimmed by 0 bases and 4 bases, with 6 bases remaining between them. The CDR3 DNA reads as TGTGCTAGTGGTTTGGTACGCGGCACTGAAGCTTTCTTT. This encodes CASGLVRGTEAFF.

This sequence joins TRBV2 and TRBJ2-1; D is unresolved. The V end was cut by 3 bases, the J end by 13 bases, with 13 bases between. The length of the CDR3 is 12 residues. Germline V gene sequence: CDR1 SNHLY, CDR2 FYNNEI. CDR3 bases: TGTGCCAGCAGTGAGGACCCTCTTGAACAGTTCTTC. Translated, it gives CASSEDPLEQFF.

The chain joins TRBV5-6 to TRBJ2-3; D gene ambiguous. V was shortened by 4 bases and J by 2 bases, with 14 bases between the two germline ends. The CDR3 length is 15 residues. From germline, CDR1 is SGHDT and CDR2 YYEEEE. CDR3 loop: CASSLGPLPTDTQYF. The CDR3 DNA reads as TGTGCCAGCAGCCTCGGCCCCTTACCCACAGATACGCAGTATTTT.

The chain joins TRBV18 to TRBJ2-5; D could derive from TRBD1 or TRBD2 (5 bases each). CDR3 length: 16 amino acids. Germline CDR1 KGHSH, CDR2 LQKENI. Deletions cut 1 base from V and 5 bases from J, with 17 bases between. CDR3 protein: CASSPQGGQGDETQYF. CDR3 DNA: TGTGCCAGCTCACCACAAGGCGGGCAGGGAGACGAGACCCAGTACTTC. The full variable domain, rest sourced from reference TRBV18 and TRBJ2-5, is NAGVMQNPRHLVRRRGQEARLRCSPMKGHSHVYWYRQLPEEGLKFMVYLQKENIIDESGMPKERFSAEFPKEGPSILRIQQVVRGDSAAYFCASSPQGGQGDETQYFGPGTRLLVL.